This is a list of T cell receptor beta chains from one sample in a study of blood T cell repertoires in COVID-19. Method: immunoSEQ multiplex PCR; TCRdb's copy keeps in-frame clones and lacks some. The sample holds roughly 49,000 clones, roughly 70% seen once. Sequencing was performed on peripheral blood. These receptors all come from a woman aged 65 to 85 with acute or convalescent COVID-19. Each CDR3 is given with its conserved first and last residue. Each record gives: D gene, J gene, clone size, V gene, CDR3 DNA, CDR3 protein. The D gene is left open where the match is weak. Rows give clone size only sometimes, using once, few, many, or a class for an expanded clone.

TRBD1 TRBJ1-1 . TRBV5-5 TGTGCCAGCAGCTCCGCTGGATCCTACAGGGGGCCTGACACTGAAGCTTTCTTT CASSSAGSYRGPDTEAFF
. TRBJ2-7 . TRBV6-6 TGTGCCAGCAGTGGGAGAGGAGCTCCGGAGGGCGAGCAGTACTTC CASSGRGAPEGEQYF
TRBD2 TRBJ2-7 few TRBV28 TGTGCCAGCAGTGCTAGCGGGGCCTACGAGCAGTACTTC CASSASGAYEQYF
. TRBJ2-3 . TRBV28 TGTGCCAGCATAACTAGCATGGCAGATACGCAGTATTTT CASITSMADTQYF
. TRBJ2-6 few TRBV6-5 TGTGCCAGCAGTCCCACCGGTAGAGGGGCCAACGTCCTGACTTTC CASSPTGRGANVLTF
. TRBJ2-2 . TRBV30 TGTGCCTGGTCCGGGTACGGGGAGCTGTTTTTT CAWSGYGELFF
TRBD1 TRBJ2-2 . TRBV2 TGTGCCAGCAGGGGGGACAGAAGCGCCGGGGAGCTGTTTTTT CASRGDRSAGELFF
. TRBJ2-7 medium-sized TRBV19 TGTGCCAGTAGTACCACAGGGCCGGGCGAGCAGTACTTC CASSTTGPGEQYF
TRBD1 TRBJ1-1 . TRBV28 TGTGCCAGCAGTCGAAGATTGACAGGGGACACTGAAGCTTTCTTT CASSRRLTGDTEAFF
. TRBJ2-1 . TRBV30 TGTGCCTGGATTTCCCAGGGTGGTAATGAGCAGTTCTTC CAWISQGGNEQFF
. TRBJ1-1 . TRBV5-1 TGCGCCAGCAGTGAGCCAGGAGGGACTGAAGCTTTCTTT CASSEPGGTEAFF
TRBD2 TRBJ2-5 . TRBV6-5 TGTGCCAGCCGACTAGCGGGGGGAGAGACCCAGTACTTC CASRLAGGETQYF
. TRBJ1-1 . TRBV7-3 TGTGCCAGCAGCTTAAGACAGAACACTGAAGCTTTCTTT CASSLRQNTEAFF
. TRBJ2-7 medium-sized TRBV19 TGTGCCAGTAGTACGCATAAAACCCGGGACATCATCGAGCAGTACTTC CASSTHKTRDIIEQYF
. TRBJ1-6 . TRBV18 TGTGCCAGCTCACCATCCGAGGAAAACCTCCACTTT CASSPSEENLHF
TRBD2 TRBJ2-3 . TRBV7-9 TGTGCCAGCAGCACCGGGACTAGCGAGACAGATACGCAGTATTTT CASSTGTSETDTQYF
. TRBJ1-1 . TRBV28 TGTGCCAGCAGTTTCCGGGGGGGAAGCACTGAAGCTTTCTTT CASSFRGGSTEAFF
TRBD1 TRBJ1-6 . TRBV10-3 TGTGCCATCAGTGAGAAACAGGGGAATTCACCCCTCCACTTT CAISEKQGNSPLHF
TRBD1 TRBJ1-1 . TRBV7-9 TGTGCCAGCAGCACACACAGGGGAGAAGCTTTCTTT CASSTHRGEAFF
. TRBJ2-1 . TRBV7-3 TGTGCCAGCAGCTTTGGGAGCGGCTACAATGAGCAGTTCTTC CASSFGSGYNEQFF
. TRBJ1-1 . TRBV19 TGTGCCAGTAGTATAGGTTCCGGGGCTGAAGCTTTCTTT CASSIGSGAEAFF
TRBD1 TRBJ2-5 . TRBV7-7 TGTGCCAGCAGCCCAGACAGGGGGGAAGAGACCCAGTACTTC CASSPDRGEETQYF
. TRBJ2-5 many TRBV7-3 TGTGCCAGCAGCCGGTCAATTGGAGAGACCCAGTACTTC CASSRSIGETQYF
. TRBJ2-1 few TRBV5-1 TGCGCCAGCAGTTTAGTAATAGAGGTCAATGAGCAGTTCTTC CASSLVIEVNEQFF
TRBD2 TRBJ2-3 . TRBV7-8 TGTGCCAGCAGCTTATTGGAGCGGGAGACAGATACGCAGTATTTT CASSLLERETDTQYF